The 25 T cell receptor beta chains below were found in one sample sequenced in a study of OX40 agonist ivuxolimab in advanced cancers. Clones were sequenced by immunoSEQ multiplex PCR, and TCRdb holds only the in-frame ones, with some missing. The sample yields some 71,000 clones, approximately 88% seen once. The input for sequencing was CD4+ or CD8+ T cells sorted from blood, taken in a trial of the OX40 agonist ivuxolimab. These TCRs come from an adult with an advanced solid tumor such as melanoma, head and neck, liver or kidney cancer.

The V and J genes are TRBV7-9 and TRBJ1-4; possible D gene TRBD1, 6 bases. Per the germline V gene, CDR1 is SEHNR and CDR2 is FQNEAQ (reference sequence). This CDR3 comprises 15 residues. The germline V and J ends were trimmed by 4 bases and 3 bases, with 12 bases remaining between them. As DNA, the CDR3 is TGTGCCAGCAGCTCGACAGGCTATCCTAATGAAAAACTGTTTTTT. Translated: CASSSTGYPNEKLFF.

This chain uses TRBV29-1 with TRBJ2-5; 7 bases match TRBD1. The CDR3 consists of 15 residues. With 3 bases clipped from V and 7 bases from J, the junction kept 14 bases outside the gene matches. Germline CDR1 SQVTM, CDR2 ANQGSEA. CDR3 amino acids: CSVEMRQGGPGTQYF. The CDR3 DNA reads as TGCAGCGTTGAGATGAGACAGGGCGGCCCTGGGACCCAGTACTTC.

The chain joins TRBV14 to TRBJ2-7; TRBD2 agrees at 11 bases. Germline V lookup: CDR1 SGHDN, CDR2 FVKESK. The CDR3 totals 15 residues. J gave up 7 bases and V 8 bases, and 13 bases lay outside the gene matches. The CDR3: CASYWTSGSREEQYF. The CDR3 nucleotides are TGTGCCAGCTACTGGACTAGCGGGTCGAGAGAGGAGCAGTACTTC.

V is TRBV27 and J is TRBJ2-1, with TRBD2 matching 11 bases. In germline, CDR1 is MNHEY, CDR2 SMNVEV (reference sequence). This CDR3 is built from 14 residues. V lost 3 bases to trimming and J lost 10 bases; unmatched junction nucleotides: 5. CDR3 protein: CASSFSGGAVEQFF. The CDR3 coding sequence is TGTGCCAGCAGTTTTAGCGGGGGGGCCGTAGAGCAGTTCTTC.

The chain has TRBV18 and TRBJ1-1, with unresolved D. Trimming removed 2 bases from V and 1 base from J, with 5 bases in between. The length of the CDR3 is 13 residues. Germline V lookup: CDR1 KGHSH, CDR2 LQKENI. The CDR3 coding sequence is TGTGCCAGCTCACCATGGCAGAACACTGAAGCTTTCTTT. Amino acids: CASSPWQNTEAFF.

This chain joins TRBV30 and TRBJ2-2; the match to TRBD1 covers 10 bases. Germline V gene sequence: CDR1 GTSNPN, CDR2 SVGIG (reference sequence). J was trimmed by 7 bases and V by 3 bases; bases with no gene match: 5. The CDR3 covers 14 residues. This chain's CDR3 is CAWRRQGAGGELFF. CDR3 DNA: TGTGCCTGGAGGAGACAGGGGGCGGGCGGGGAGCTGTTTTTT.

V is TRBV28 and J is TRBJ2-6; D gene uncertain. The CDR3 runs to 14 residues. V shed 3 bases and J shed 0 bases, with 3 bases lying between them. The germline gives CDR1 MDHEN, CDR2 SYDVKM. CDR3 in amino acids: CASSFSSGANVLTF. The CDR3 DNA reads as TGTGCCAGCAGTTTTAGCTCTGGGGCCAACGTCCTGACTTTC.

The chain uses TRBV7-8 and TRBJ1-1, with TRBD1 as a possible D gene (5 bases). V lost 4 bases and J lost 2, with 8 bases in between. This CDR3 is 13 amino acids long. Germline V CDR1 and CDR2: SGHVS, FQNEAQ. CDR3 residues: CASSWDGNTEAFF. In nucleotides, the CDR3 is TGTGCCAGCAGCTGGGACGGAAACACTGAAGCTTTCTTT.

J is TRBJ2-7 and V is TRBV6-5; D is undetermined. There are 12 residues in the CDR3. The V gene lost 5 bases and the J gene lost 4 bases, with 9 bases spanning the gap. Germline V CDR1 and CDR2: MNHEY, SVGAGI. The CDR3 is CASSRGNYEQYF. CDR3 bases: TGTGCCAGCAGTAGAGGTAATTACGAGCAGTACTTC.

This clone showed up just a few times. This rearrangement joins TRBV5-1 to TRBJ2-7; D gene unclear. The CDR3 is made up of 15 amino acids. Germline-derived CDR1 and CDR2 are SGHRS and YFSETQ. V shed 0 bases and J shed 3 bases, with 13 bases lying between them. CDR3 sequence (DNA): TGCGCCAGCAGCTTGGGGATCGGATTGATCTACGAGCAGTACTTC. Protein product: CASSLGIGLIYEQYF. The variable domain in full, with the rest retrieved from reference TRBV5-1 and TRBJ2-7, is KAGVTQTPRYLIKTRGQQVTLSCSPISGHRSVSWYQQTPGQGLQFLFEYFSETQRNKGNFPGRFSGRQFSNSRSEMNVSTLELGDSALYLCASSLGIGLIYEQYFGPGTRLTVT.

The chain combines TRBV5-8 with TRBJ2-5, with D unclear. The CDR3 length is 15 residues. V gave up 1 base and J gave up 4 bases, with 14 bases separating them. CDR1 is SGHTS and CDR2 is YDEGEE in the germline V gene. The CDR3 coding sequence is TGTGCCAGCAGCTTGAATTCGGCCTGGACAGAGACCCAGTACTTC. Translation gives CASSLNSAWTETQYF. Filled out from reference TRBV5-8 and TRBJ2-5, the complete variable domain reads EAGVTQSPTHLIKTRGQQATLRCSPISGHTSVYWYQQALGLGLQFLLWYDEGEERNRGNFPPRFSGRQFPNYSSELNVNALELEDSALYLCASSLNSAWTETQYFGPGTRLLVL.

V is TRBV9 and J is TRBJ1-6; TRBD1 might be the D (5 bases). The CDR3 contains 14 residues. Trimming removed 4 bases from V and 7 bases from J, with 12 bases in between. Germline values: CDR1 SGDLS, CDR2 YYNGEE. The CDR3 loop is CASSPTGHNSPLHF. DNA for the CDR3: TGTGCCAGCAGCCCAACAGGCCACAATTCACCCCTCCACTTT. Full variable domain (outside the CDR3, taken from reference TRBV9 and TRBJ1-6): DSGVTQTPKHLITATGQRVTLRCSPRSGDLSVYWYQQSLDQGLQFLIQYYNGEERAKGNILERFSAQQFPDLHSELNLSSLELGDSALYFCASSPTGHNSPLHFGNGTRLTVT.

This sequence joins TRBV6-5 and TRBJ1-2; D is possibly TRBD1 (6 bases). V was cut by 7 bases and J by 6 bases, with 15 bases left in between. Germline V gene lookup returns CDR1 MNHEY and CDR2 SVGAGI. The CDR3 has 13 amino acids. CDR3 in amino acids: CASKQQGSNGYTF. CDR3 nucleotides: TGTGCCAGCAAACAACAGGGTTCCAATGGCTACACCTTC.

The chain has TRBV6-1 and TRBJ1-2; tentatively, D is TRBD1 (6 bases). V was clipped by 2 bases and J by 7 bases, with 17 bases between them. Germline assignment: CDR1 MNHNS and CDR2 SASEGT. The CDR3 consists of 15 residues. The CDR3 DNA reads as TGTGCCAGCAGTGAAAGCGGGGGGCGATTGGGTGGCTACACCTTC. It encodes CASSESGGRLGGYTF.

The chain uses TRBV11-3 and TRBJ1-1; D is perhaps TRBD1 (5 bases). The CDR3 has 17 residues. Germline loops: CDR1 SGHNT, CDR2 YENEEA. Trimming cost V 1 base and J 5 bases, with 20 bases left between them. The CDR3 region is CASSLGGGRFLDTEAFF. The CDR3 bases are TGTGCCAGCAGCTTAGGCGGGGGACGGTTCTTAGATACTGAAGCTTTCTTT.

The CDR3 region is CASSYVGQGWYEQYF. The CDR3 DNA follows: TGTGCCAGCAGTTACGTGGGGCAGGGGTGGTACGAGCAGTACTTC. This chain links TRBV6-6 with TRBJ2-7; possibly TRBD1 for D (6 bases). The V gene lost 2 bases and the J gene lost 4 bases, with 15 bases spanning the gap. The CDR3 extends over 15 amino acids. Germline CDR1 reads MNHNY; CDR2 reads SVGAGI (reference sequence).

This sequence joins TRBV21-1 and TRBJ1-1; the table's D call of TRBD1 was not tested on the DNA. TRBV21-1 counts as a pseudogene. The CDR3 runs 14 residues. CDR3 sequence: CASSKVQKNTEAFF. For the CDR3, the DNA is TGTGCCAGCAGCAAAGTACAGAAGAACACTGAAGCTTTCTTT.

This clone was detected only a few times. Here the CDR3 reads CASSTTGDGNTIYF. The CDR3 bases are TGTGCCAGCAGCACAACGGGGGATGGAAACACCATATATTTT. The V and J genes are TRBV7-9 and TRBJ1-3, with D tentatively TRBD1 (5 bases). The CDR3 is 14 amino acids. Germline V gene data show CDR1 as SEHNR and CDR2 as FQNEAQ (reference sequence). V was shortened by 5 bases and J by 3 bases, with 11 bases between the two germline ends. Full variable domain (missing parts from reference TRBV7-9 and TRBJ1-3): DTGVSQNPRHKITKRGQNVTFRCDPISEHNRLYWYRQTLGQGPEFLTYFQNEAQLEKSRLLSDRFSAERPKGSFSTLEIQRTEQGDSAMYLCASSTTGDGNTIYFGEGSWLTVV.

J is TRBJ2-1 and V is TRBV5-1, with D possibly TRBD1 on 5 matching bases. V lost 3 bases, J lost 0 bases, and 10 bases lay in between. The germline CDR1 and CDR2 sequences are SGHRS and YFSETQ. The CDR3 runs to 15 residues. This chain's CDR3 is CASSSLQGSYNEQFF. The CDR3 coding sequence is TGCGCCAGCAGCTCCCTCCAGGGCTCCTACAATGAGCAGTTCTTC.

This clone was observed a single time. The gene calls are TRBV6-4 and TRBJ2-5; 10 positions match TRBD2. V lost 8 bases, J lost 5 bases, and 11 bases stayed unmatched. The V gene's germline CDR1 is MRHNA and CDR2 SNTAGT. The CDR3 totals 15 residues. The CDR3 DNA reads as TGTGCCAGCCGAAACACAGCGGGGGGGAATGAGACCCAGTACTTC. It is translated as CASRNTAGGNETQYF.

A few counts support this clone. This chain joins TRBV30 and TRBJ2-5; TRBD2 is a possible D gene (6 bases). Germline V lookup: CDR1 GTSNPN, CDR2 SVGIG (reference sequence). Trimming took off 0 bases at V and 0 bases at J, with 14 bases between the two ends. This CDR3 is built from 16 residues. Here the CDR3 reads CAWSVTGGGYQETQYF. The CDR3 DNA is TGTGCCTGGAGTGTAACGGGTGGGGGGTACCAAGAGACCCAGTACTTC.

This clone was found once. The chain carries TRBV14 and TRBJ2-1, with 10 bases that match TRBD2. The CDR3 covers 15 residues. Germline V CDR1 and CDR2: SGHDN, FVKESK. V shed 2 bases, J shed 10 bases, and the junction held 8 bases outside the gene matches. CDR3 amino acids: CASSQRWSGRAEQFF. As DNA, the CDR3 is TGTGCCAGCAGCCAAAGATGGAGCGGGAGGGCCGAGCAGTTCTTC.

The chain is built from TRBV7-2 and TRBJ2-7, with 7 bases matching TRBD1. V shed 4 bases and J 3 bases; nucleotides not matched to a gene: 6. Germline CDR1 is SGHTA and CDR2 is FQGNSA. The CDR3 is 14 amino acids. The CDR3 protein is CASSSRQGRYEQYF. The CDR3 DNA sequence: TGTGCCAGCAGCTCCCGACAGGGACGCTACGAGCAGTACTTC. Full variable domain (outside the CDR3, taken from reference TRBV7-2 and TRBJ2-7): GAGVSQSPSNKVTEKGKDVELRCDPISGHTALYWYRQSLGQGLEFLIYFQGNSAPDKSGLPSDRFSAERTGGSVSTLTIQRTQQEDSAVYLCASSSRQGRYEQYFGPGTRLTVT.

This clone was recorded only once. This chain connects TRBV5-1 to TRBJ2-4; 8 bases are shared with TRBD1. Germline trimming cut 4 bases from V and 1 base from J; bases unmatched to any gene: 10. This CDR3 region has 17 residues. In germline, CDR1 is SGHRS, CDR2 YFSETQ. The CDR3: CASSVTGAPGAKNIQYF. The CDR3 coding sequence is TGCGCCAGCAGCGTGACAGGGGCCCCGGGGGCCAAAAACATTCAGTACTTC.

The rearrangement links TRBV6-5 to TRBJ1-2, with a possible D match to TRBD1 (5 bases). The CDR3 runs to 15 residues. CDR1 and CDR2 (germline): MNHEY, SVGAGI. V lost 5 bases, J lost 2 bases, and 15 bases lay in between. The CDR3 nucleotides read TGTGCCAGCAGTGGCCTGGGACGGAAAAACTATGGCTACACCTTC. Translating gives CASSGLGRKNYGYTF.